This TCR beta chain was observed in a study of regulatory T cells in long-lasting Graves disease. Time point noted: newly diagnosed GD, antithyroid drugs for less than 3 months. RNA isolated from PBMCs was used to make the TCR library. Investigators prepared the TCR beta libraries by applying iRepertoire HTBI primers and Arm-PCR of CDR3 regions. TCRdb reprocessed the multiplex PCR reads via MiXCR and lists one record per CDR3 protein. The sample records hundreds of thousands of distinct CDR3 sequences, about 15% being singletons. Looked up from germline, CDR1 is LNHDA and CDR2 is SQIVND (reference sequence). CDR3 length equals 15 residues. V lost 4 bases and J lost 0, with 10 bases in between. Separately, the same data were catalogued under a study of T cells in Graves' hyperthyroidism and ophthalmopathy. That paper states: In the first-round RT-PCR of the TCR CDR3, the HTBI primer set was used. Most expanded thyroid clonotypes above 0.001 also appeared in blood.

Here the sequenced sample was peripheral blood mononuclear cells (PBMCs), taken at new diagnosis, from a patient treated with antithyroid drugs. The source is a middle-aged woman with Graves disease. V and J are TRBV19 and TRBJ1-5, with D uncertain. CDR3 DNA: TGTGCCAGTAGTACCCGAGATGCTAGCAATCAGCCCCAGCATTTT. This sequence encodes CASSTRDASNQPQHF.